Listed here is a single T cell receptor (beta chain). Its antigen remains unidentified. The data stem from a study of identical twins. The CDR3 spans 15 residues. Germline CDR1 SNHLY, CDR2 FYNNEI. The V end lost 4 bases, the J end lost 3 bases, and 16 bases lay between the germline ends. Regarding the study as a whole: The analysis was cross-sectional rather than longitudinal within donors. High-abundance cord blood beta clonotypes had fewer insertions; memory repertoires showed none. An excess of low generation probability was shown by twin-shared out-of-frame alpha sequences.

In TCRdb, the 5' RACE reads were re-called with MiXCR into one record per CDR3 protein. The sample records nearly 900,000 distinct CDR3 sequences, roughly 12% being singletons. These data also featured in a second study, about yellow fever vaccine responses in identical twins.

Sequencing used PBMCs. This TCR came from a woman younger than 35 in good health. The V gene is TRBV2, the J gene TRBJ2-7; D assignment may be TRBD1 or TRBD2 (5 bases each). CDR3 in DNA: TGTGCCAGCAGTGTATTTGAGGGGTTCTACTACGAGCAGTACTTC. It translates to CASSVFEGFYYEQYF.